This T cell receptor beta chain comes out of a study of graft-versus-host responses after intestinal transplantation. About the research overall: Each transplant was multivisceral, liver-intestinal, or isolated intestinal. Each recipient received anti-thymocyte globulin induction, then tacrolimus and steroids for about 3 years.

Data came from immunoSEQ multiplex PCR; TCRdb stores just in-frame clones and leaves some out. The data hold 15,000 to 20,000 clones, with roughly 80% observed a single time. Findings and caveats of the study: GvH clones turned up in recipient marrow; some had shown up first in ileum or blood. Allografts of patients with graft-donor T cell macrochimerism showed high graft-versus-host to host-versus-graft clone ratios.

For this clone: Its antigen is still unknown.

Graft-derived tissue was subjected to processing to liberate intraepithelial and lamina propria lymphocytes. Germline V CDR1 and CDR2: GTSNPN, SVGIG (reference sequence). This CDR3 comprises 13 residues. Trimming took 0 bases from V and 4 from J, leaving 7 bases between them. This clonotype was obtained from a human patient who received an intestinal transplant, so some T cells may come from the graft donor. The chain employs TRBV30 and TRBJ1-5, with D perhaps matching TRBD1 (6 bases). The sample consisted of ileum tissue, taken about 100 days after intestinal transplant. The CDR3 is CAWSVQGNQPQHF. The CDR3 coding sequence is TGTGCCTGGAGTGTCCAGGGGAATCAGCCCCAGCATTTT. The full variable domain, with the rest looked up from reference TRBV30 and TRBJ1-5, is SQTIHQWPATLVQPVGSPLSLECTVEGTSNPNLYWYRQAAGRGLQLLFYSVGIGQISSEVPQNLSASRPQDRQFILSSKKLLLSDSGFYLCAWSVQGNQPQHFGDGTRLSIL.